The 28 T cell receptor beta chains below all came from one sample that was sequenced in a study of CD8 T cells in Susac syndrome. An input of 0.5 to 1 ug of RNA was subjected to reverse transcription using random hexamers. Each CDR3 protein gets one entry after TCRdb re-called the immunoSEQ multiplex PCR reads with MiXCR. Among approximately 200,000 distinct CDR3 sequences listed, 90% to 95% were seen once. The sample comprised CD4+ T cells from PBMCs. Every receptor here comes from a human donor with multiple sclerosis.

This chain joins TRBV28 and TRBJ2-7; the D is unclear. The CDR3 contains 13 residues. V lost 2 bases, J lost 6 bases, and 11 bases lay in between. Germline V gene lookup returns CDR1 MDHEN and CDR2 SYDVKM. The CDR3 coding sequence is TGTGCCAGCAGTTTAGCCGGACCTTTCGAGCAGTACTTC. This codes for CASSLAGPFEQYF.

This sequence joins TRBV5-6 and TRBJ2-5, with 9 bases fitting TRBD1. Germline V gene lookup returns CDR1 SGHDT and CDR2 YYEEEE. The CDR3 length is 14 residues. Germline trimming cut 5 bases from V and 5 bases from J; bases unmatched to any gene: 7. Written as DNA, the CDR3 is TGTGCCAGCAGTGGGACAGGGTCGGAGGAGACCCAGTACTTC. This gives the protein CASSGTGSEETQYF.

The rearrangement joins TRBV19 to TRBJ2-1, with 10 bases lining up with TRBD2. The germline V gene encodes CDR1 LNHDA and CDR2 SQIVND (reference sequence). V shed 6 bases, J shed 5 bases, and the junction held 4 bases outside the gene matches. The CDR3 consists of 14 residues. CDR3 sequence reads: CASRASGGNNEQFF. CDR3 DNA sequence: TGTGCCAGTAGGGCTAGCGGGGGCAACAATGAGCAGTTCTTC.

The chain links TRBV7-9 to TRBJ2-5, with no clear D. The CDR3 runs 15 residues. Germline V gives CDR1 SEHNR, CDR2 FQNEAQ (reference sequence). V dropped 2 bases and J dropped 2 bases, with 12 bases sitting between them. The CDR3 DNA is TGTGCCAGCAGCTTATTTTTGTGGCAGCAAGAGACCCAGTACTTC. Translation: CASSLFLWQQETQYF.

The gene calls are TRBV20-1 and TRBJ1-1; D is uncertain. Germline lookup yields CDR1 DFQATT and CDR2 SNEGSKA (reference sequence). The length of the CDR3 is 14 residues. The germline V and J ends were trimmed by 5 bases and 1 base, with 14 bases remaining between them. The CDR3 protein is CSARAGAPNTEAFF. CDR3 in DNA: TGCAGTGCTCGGGCCGGAGCCCCGAACACTGAAGCTTTCTTT.

The rearrangement joins TRBV29-1 to TRBJ2-1, with 12 bases identical to TRBD2. V was clipped by 7 bases and J by 7 bases; unmatched bases: 8. The CDR3 covers 14 residues. The germline V gene encodes CDR1 SQVTM and CDR2 ANQGSEA. The CDR3 DNA follows: TGCAGCGGAAAACTAGCGGGAGGCCAAAATGAGCAGTTCTTC. As protein: CSGKLAGGQNEQFF.

V is TRBV5-4 and J is TRBJ2-3; TRBD1 aligns across 9 bases. The CDR3 is 16 residues long. V was pared by 4 bases and J by 4 bases, with 10 bases of the junction left unmatched. Germline assignment: CDR1 SGHNT and CDR2 YYREEE (reference sequence). This chain's CDR3 is CASSRTGGAGADTQYF. The CDR3 DNA reads as TGTGCCAGCAGCCGTACAGGGGGCGCGGGAGCAGATACGCAGTATTTT.

The chain links TRBV5-4 to TRBJ2-7; TRBD1 agrees at 7 bases. Germline trimming cut 3 bases from V and 2 bases from J; bases unmatched to any gene: 2. This CDR3 comprises 13 residues. Germline V lookup: CDR1 SGHNT, CDR2 YYREEE (reference sequence). CDR3 amino acids: CASSSGQTYEQYF. CDR3 nucleotides: TGTGCCAGCAGCTCGGGACAGACCTACGAGCAGTACTTC.

The rearrangement uses TRBV27 and TRBJ1-2; 7 nucleotides match TRBD1. Germline V CDR1 and CDR2: MNHEY, SMNVEV (reference sequence). V dropped 5 bases and J dropped 8; count of bases not matched to a gene: 11. The CDR3 runs to 14 residues. The CDR3 DNA follows: TGTGCCAGCAGTACGACAGGGAGTGGCGAAGGCTACACCTTC. Protein sequence: CASSTTGSGEGYTF.

The chain links TRBV20-1 to TRBJ2-5; a possible D gene is TRBD2 (5 bases). This CDR3 has 14 amino acids. Germline lookup yields CDR1 DFQATT and CDR2 SNEGSKA (reference sequence). V was shortened by 3 bases and J by 3 bases, with 14 bases between the two germline ends. The DNA of the CDR3 is TGCAGTGCTAGTCGACGGGATCCGGAAGAGACCCAGTACTTC. Its translation: CSASRRDPEETQYF.

V usage is TRBV4-2 and J usage is TRBJ2-1; TRBD2 agrees at 13 bases. The V and J ends lost 4 bases and 5 bases, in that order; junction bases with no gene match: 2. CDR1 and CDR2 (germline): LGHNA, YNFKEQ. This CDR3 is 15 amino acids long. The CDR3 reads CASSPTSGGDNEQFF. In DNA, the CDR3 is TGTGCCAGCAGCCCCACTAGCGGGGGGGACAATGAGCAGTTCTTC.

The chain has TRBV20-1 and TRBJ1-2, with D tentatively TRBD1 (6 bases). In germline, CDR1 is DFQATT, CDR2 SNEGSKA (reference sequence). The V end was cut by 0 bases, the J end by 8 bases, with 13 bases between. The CDR3 has 13 residues. The CDR3, as DNA: TGCAGTGCTAGAGAAGGCAGGGGAAGAGGCTACACCTTC. Translated, it gives CSAREGRGRGYTF.

In DNA, the CDR3 is TGTGCCAGCAGTTACACCCTAGCGGATGGGACCCAGTACTTC. This encodes CASSYTLADGTQYF. The V and J genes are TRBV6-5 and TRBJ2-5; 7 bases align to TRBD2. CDR1 and CDR2 (germline): MNHEY, SVGAGI. V trimming: 2 bases; J trimming: 7 bases; junction bases outside the gene matches: 7. This CDR3 has 14 amino acids.

The rearrangement uses TRBV12-3 or TRBV12-4 and TRBJ2-4; D is undetermined. The CDR3 has 15 amino acids. V was shortened by 7 bases and J by 1 base, with 14 bases between the two germline ends. CDR3 region: CASMGDRVAKNIQYF. Written as DNA, the CDR3 is TGTGCCAGCATGGGTGATAGGGTGGCCAAAAACATTCAGTACTTC.

This CDR3 reads CASSLGGRTARQPQHF. CDR3 sequence (DNA): TGTGCCAGCAGCTTAGGAGGCAGGACAGCACGGCAGCCCCAGCATTTT. The genes are TRBV7-8 and TRBJ1-5; D possibly corresponds to TRBD1 (6 bases). The germline V gene encodes CDR1 SGHVS and CDR2 FQNEAQ. The CDR3 runs to 16 residues. Trimming shortened V by 1 base and J by 7 bases, and 17 bases separated the two germline ends.

The rearrangement links TRBV7-6 to TRBJ2-1; D might be TRBD1 (5 bases). Germline V gene data show CDR1 as SGHVS and CDR2 as FNYEAQ. V was trimmed by 5 bases and J by 5 bases, leaving 13 bases between them. The CDR3 extends over 14 amino acids. DNA of the CDR3: TGTGCCAGCAGCACATACAGGTCCGACAATGAGCAGTTCTTC. It specifies CASSTYRSDNEQFF.

On this clonotype itself: At one boundary the junction diverges from the germline segment, which might be a read error. The V call is TRBV7-9, the J call TRBJ2-7; no clear D gene. The CDR3 runs to 14 residues. Germline loops: CDR1 SEHNR, CDR2 FQNEAQ (reference sequence). CDR3 in amino acids: CASSLEAQEAIRNF. In DNA form, the CDR3 reads TGTGCCAGCAGCTTAGAGGCCCAGGAAGCTATACGGAATTTC. The complete variable domain, with remaining parts taken from reference TRBV7-9 and TRBJ2-7, reads DTGVSQNPRHKITKRGQNVTFRCDPISEHNRLYWYRQTLGQGPEFLTYFQNEAQLEKSRLLSDRFSAERPKGSFSTLEIQRTEQGDSAMYLCASSLEAQEAIRNFGPGTRLTVT.

The chain combines TRBV20-1 with TRBJ1-5, with D unresolved. Trimming stripped 3 bases from V and 5 bases from J, with 8 bases between. In germline, CDR1 is DFQATT, CDR2 SNEGSKA (reference sequence). CDR3 size: 12 residues. The CDR3 sequence is CSASPIDQPQHF. The CDR3 DNA sequence: TGCAGTGCTAGTCCCATCGATCAGCCCCAGCATTTT.

The rearrangement links TRBV7-9 to TRBJ2-2; the match to TRBD2 covers 11 bases. This CDR3 is built from 17 residues. V lost 2 bases to trimming and J lost 4 bases; unmatched junction nucleotides: 6. Germline CDR1 reads SEHNR; CDR2 reads FQNEAQ (reference sequence). In DNA, the CDR3 is TGTGCCAGCAGCTTACAGGGACTAGCGGCTAGCACCGGGGAGCTGTTTTTT. It is translated as CASSLQGLAASTGELFF.

J is TRBJ2-1 and V is TRBV20-1, with 12 bases fitting TRBD2. The V and J ends lost 0 bases and 4 bases, in that order; junction bases with no gene match: 7. CDR3 length equals 17 residues. Germline-derived CDR1 and CDR2 are DFQATT and SNEGSKA (reference sequence). The DNA of the CDR3 is TGCAGTGCTAGAGATAGGACTAGCGGGGCCCTTTACAATGAGCAGTTCTTC. This encodes CSARDRTSGALYNEQFF.

V gene TRBV24-1 combines with J gene TRBJ2-2; D ambiguous. Germline V gene data show CDR1 as KGHDR and CDR2 as SFDVKD. This CDR3 contains 12 residues. V shed 9 bases and J shed 0 bases, with 4 bases lying between them. In DNA, the CDR3 is TGTGCCACCGGCTCGAACACCGGGGAGCTGTTTTTT. Translated: CATGSNTGELFF.

In DNA, the CDR3 is TGTGCCAGCAGTCCATGGGGGAGCCATGGCTACACCTTC. The encoded protein is CASSPWGSHGYTF. The chain employs TRBV6-5 and TRBJ1-2; D might be TRBD1 (5 bases). The CDR3 is 13 residues long. Trimming removed 5 bases from V and 6 bases from J, with 13 bases in between. From germline, CDR1 is MNHEY and CDR2 SVGAGI.

V and J are TRBV24-1 and TRBJ1-4; TRBD1 aligns across 8 bases. This CDR3 has 16 residues. Per the germline V gene, CDR1 is KGHDR and CDR2 is SFDVKD. Germline trimming cut 3 bases from V and 7 bases from J; bases unmatched to any gene: 9. Written as DNA, the CDR3 is TGTGCCACCAGTGATCAACGACGACAGGGGAGTGAAAAACTGTTTTTT. It encodes CATSDQRRQGSEKLFF.

The rearrangement joins TRBV4-2 to TRBJ2-3; 7 nucleotides match TRBD2. Germline CDR1 is LGHNA and CDR2 is YNFKEQ. CDR3 length equals 17 residues. J lost 5 bases, V lost 1 base, and 12 bases had no gene match. DNA for the CDR3: TGTGCCAGCAGCCAAGTAGTCGGCGGGGGAGTTCGAGATACGCAGTATTTT. This codes for CASSQVVGGGVRDTQYF.

This chain joins TRBV12-3 or TRBV12-4 and TRBJ1-2, with 9 nucleotides matching TRBD1. Trimming at V came to 5 bases and at J to 14 bases, leaving 18 bases not matched to a gene. This CDR3 has 15 residues. CDR3 DNA sequence: TGTGCCAGCAGTCGACTGACCCCGGGACAGGGCCATCGTACCTTC. The encoded protein is CASSRLTPGQGHRTF.

The V gene is TRBV20-1, the J gene TRBJ1-5, with D possibly being TRBD1 (5 bases). The CDR3 consists of 12 residues. Germline loops: CDR1 DFQATT, CDR2 SNEGSKA (reference sequence). Deletions cut 4 bases from V and 5 bases from J, with 9 bases between. CDR3 residues: CSATKGDQPQHF. DNA for the CDR3: TGCAGTGCTACAAAAGGGGATCAGCCCCAGCATTTT.

The J gene is TRBJ2-3, the V gene TRBV20-1; D remains unclear. The V end was cut by 7 bases, the J end by 6 bases, with 14 bases between. The CDR3 loop spans 12 amino acids. Germline V gene lookup returns CDR1 DFQATT and CDR2 SNEGSKA (reference sequence). DNA of the CDR3: TGCAGTGGAGGTACCGAGGCGGATACGCAGTATTTT. This translates into CSGGTEADTQYF.

The CDR3 spells CSGRYVYGEETQYF. In nucleotides, the CDR3 is TGCAGCGGTCGATACGTCTACGGGGAGGAGACCCAGTACTTC. V usage is TRBV29-1 and J usage is TRBJ2-5; D possibly corresponds to TRBD2 (5 bases). The CDR3 has 14 amino acids. Germline lookup yields CDR1 SQVTM and CDR2 ANQGSEA. V lost 7 bases, J lost 5 bases, and 20 bases lay in between. The full variable domain, in which reference TRBV29-1 and TRBJ2-5 provide the parts outside the CDR3, is SAVISQKPSRDICQRGTSLTIQCQVDSQVTMMFWYRQQPGQSLTLIATANQGSEATYESGFVIDKFPISRPNLTFSTLTVSNMSPEDSSIYLCSGRYVYGEETQYFGPGTRLLVL.